This TCR beta chain was observed in a study of cytomegalovirus exposure and HLA in healthy donors. Study-level findings and limits: Reports showed the classifier diagnosing cytomegalovirus status with high specificity and sensitivity. There were a few CMV-associated chains whose specificity for CMV antigens was confirmed in vitro.

This clone was seen only a few times. Its antigen is unidentified. Germline V gene sequence: CDR1 SGHDT, CDR2 YYEEEE. The V end lost 2 bases, the J end lost 2 bases, and 7 bases lay between the germline ends. The CDR3 runs to 13 residues. Primers for the PCR totalled 60 Vbeta and 13 Jbeta. The data were produced by immunoSEQ multiplex PCR, yet TCRdb's version contains in-frame clones alone and is incomplete. Of under 200,000 clones detected, around 73% appear once; the ten largest clones hold over 2%. The sequence was obtained from a man aged 55-75 years in good health and CMV-seronegative. The sample taken for sequencing was PBMCs. The V gene is TRBV5-6, the J gene TRBJ1-1; D ambiguous. The CDR3 region has the DNA TGTGCCAGCAGCTTTGAGATTAACACTGAAGCTTTCTTT. Encoded protein: CASSFEINTEAFF.